These 29 T cell receptor beta chains were sequenced from one sample in a study of cytotoxic CD8 clonotypes in ibrutinib-treated CLL. This table comes from immunoSEQ multiplex PCR, and its TCRdb copy is limited to in-frame clones, with some not included. The sample lists approximately 340,000 clones, 67% occurring once. Sequenced here: PBMCs, sampled after 36 months of ibrutinib treatment. These TCRs come from a human donor with chronic lymphocytic leukemia.

This chain joins TRBV2 and TRBJ2-7; TRBD1 matches 9 bases. This CDR3 is 14 amino acids long. Germline trimming cut 1 base from V and 6 bases from J; bases unmatched to any gene: 4. The germline CDR1 and CDR2 sequences are SNHLY and FYNNEI. This CDR3 reads CASSEVGTGFEQYF. The CDR3 DNA follows: TGTGCCAGCAGTGAAGTTGGGACAGGGTTCGAGCAGTACTTC.

The V gene is TRBV6-5, the J gene TRBJ2-2; no reliable D call. Trimming cost V 7 bases and J 5 bases, with 14 bases left between them. Per the germline V gene, CDR1 is MNHEY and CDR2 is SVGAGI. The CDR3 totals 14 residues. The CDR3 DNA is TGTGCCAGCAAGGTCCCCCAAGGGACCGGGGAGCTGTTTTTT. Translated, it gives CASKVPQGTGELFF.

This clone was detected once. V gene TRBV2 combines with J gene TRBJ1-5; D unclear. Germline CDR1 reads SNHLY; CDR2 reads FYNNEI. CDR3 length: 14 amino acids. The germline V and J ends were trimmed by 4 bases and 5 bases, with 12 bases remaining between them. DNA of the CDR3: TGTGCCAGCAGTGCACCTGACCGATATCAGCCCCAGCATTTT. Encoded protein: CASSAPDRYQPQHF.

The rearrangement links TRBV7-8 to TRBJ2-5, with TRBD1 matching 7 bases. V dropped 4 bases and J dropped 5; count of bases not matched to a gene: 4. The CDR3 loop spans 13 amino acids. The germline CDR1 and CDR2 sequences are SGHVS and FQNEAQ. This CDR3 is CASSSRGLETQYF. The CDR3 DNA follows: TGTGCCAGCAGCTCGAGGGGGCTGGAGACCCAGTACTTC.

The rearrangement uses TRBV2 and TRBJ1-4; perhaps TRBD1 as D (5 bases). Trimming cost V 10 bases and J 7 bases, with 16 bases left between them. Germline CDR1 SNHLY, CDR2 FYNNEI. The CDR3 totals 13 residues. The CDR3 protein is CATRDPWAEKLFF. For the CDR3, the DNA is TGTGCCACCCGGGACCCTTGGGCTGAAAAACTGTTTTTT.

This chain's CDR3 is CAITAAPNYGYTF. CDR3 nucleotides: TGTGCCATCACGGCAGCTCCAAACTATGGCTACACCTTC. The chain joins TRBV10-3 to TRBJ1-2; no reliable D call. Germline CDR1 ENHRY, CDR2 SYGVKD. The CDR3 is 13 amino acids. Trimming stripped 7 bases from V and 2 bases from J, with 11 bases between.

The chain is built from TRBV4-1 and TRBJ2-5; D is undetermined. The CDR3 runs 15 residues. CDR1 MGHRA and CDR2 YSYEKL come from the germline V gene. The V and J ends lost 1 base and 5 bases respectively, with 14 bases between them. The CDR3 loop reads CASSQGLIFMETQYF. The CDR3 region has the DNA TGCGCCAGCAGCCAAGGGCTAATCTTTATGGAGACCCAGTACTTC.

The gene calls are TRBV2 and TRBJ2-3; 9 bases align to TRBD1. The CDR3 totals 15 residues. The V segment lost 6 bases and the J segment 3 bases; nucleotides outside the gene matches: 7. The germline V gene encodes CDR1 SNHLY and CDR2 FYNNEI. The CDR3 DNA reads as TGTGCCAGCAGGCCCGGGACAGGGAGAACAGATACGCAGTATTTT. Protein sequence: CASRPGTGRTDTQYF.

The chain uses TRBV5-1 and TRBJ2-6; 8 nucleotides agree with TRBD1. The trim removed 6 bases at V and 4 bases at J, leaving 21 bases unmatched. Germline V gene sequence: CDR1 SGHRS, CDR2 YFSETQ. The CDR3 runs 20 residues. The CDR3 loop reads CASKDRAVPRSLRGANVLTF. CDR3 DNA sequence: TGCGCCAGCAAGGACAGGGCTGTCCCACGGTCTCTAAGGGGGGCCAACGTCCTGACTTTC.

V is TRBV7-2 and J is TRBJ2-3; 7 positions agree with TRBD2. Germline-derived CDR1 and CDR2 are SGHTA and FQGNSA. This CDR3 comprises 15 residues. The V and J ends lost 5 bases and 0 bases, in that order; junction bases with no gene match: 5. CDR3 protein: CASSIQRGSTDTQYF. In DNA, the CDR3 is TGTGCCAGCAGCATACAGCGGGGAAGCACAGATACGCAGTATTTT.

The V call is TRBV18, the J call TRBJ1-2, with D possibly matching TRBD1 (6 bases). Germline values: CDR1 KGHSH, CDR2 LQKENI. This CDR3 comprises 15 residues. V was trimmed by 5 bases and J by 6 bases, leaving 19 bases between them. CDR3 coding DNA: TGTGCCAGCTCATCATGGGCAGGGGCGGAGGATGGCTACACCTTC. Translating gives CASSSWAGAEDGYTF.

A few counts support this clone. The chain employs TRBV5-4 and TRBJ2-7; TRBD2 might be the D (6 bases). The V and J ends lost 4 bases and 6 bases respectively, with 23 bases between them. CDR1 and CDR2 (germline): SGHNT, YYREEE (reference sequence). The CDR3 is made up of 16 amino acids. This CDR3 reads CASSTGMGGEGREQYF. CDR3 DNA: TGTGCCAGCAGCACCGGGATGGGGGGAGAGGGGCGCGAGCAGTACTTC. Combining the CDR3 with reference TRBV5-4 and TRBJ2-7 gives the whole variable domain ETGVTQSPTHLIKTRGQQVTLRCSSQSGHNTVSWYQQALGQGPQFIFQYYREEENGRGNFPPRFSGLQFPNYSSELNVNALELDDSALYLCASSTGMGGEGREQYFGPGTRLTVT.

The chain has TRBV7-9 and TRBJ1-2; tentatively, D is TRBD1 (6 bases). The CDR3 runs to 15 residues. Deletions cut 3 bases from V and 0 bases from J, with 11 bases between. CDR1 is SEHNR and CDR2 is FQNEAQ in the germline V gene (reference sequence). The CDR3 sequence: CASSLGGPTNYGYTF. CDR3 coding DNA: TGTGCCAGCAGCTTGGGGGGGCCGACTAACTATGGCTACACCTTC. Supplemented by reference TRBV7-9 and TRBJ1-2, the full variable domain reads DTGVSQNPRHKITKRGQNVTFRCDPISEHNRLYWYRQTLGQGPEFLTYFQNEAQLEKSRLLSDRFSAERPKGSFSTLEIQRTEQGDSAMYLCASSLGGPTNYGYTFGSGTRLTVV.

The chain joins TRBV15 to TRBJ2-1; tentative D call: TRBD2 (5 bases). V shed 0 bases and J shed 6 bases, with 15 bases lying between them. CDR1 and CDR2 from the germline V gene are LNHNV and YYDKDF (reference sequence). This CDR3 is built from 16 residues. This CDR3 is CATSRDPILASNEQFF. The CDR3 nucleotides are TGTGCCACCAGCAGAGATCCAATCCTAGCCAGCAATGAGCAGTTCTTC.

The chain employs TRBV18 and TRBJ1-2, with 8 positions matching TRBD1. The junction had 2 bases not matched to a gene; V was cut back by 4 bases and J by 7 bases. The germline V gene encodes CDR1 KGHSH and CDR2 LQKENI. The CDR3 sequence is 12 residues long. CDR3 sequence: CASSQDRVGYTF. The CDR3 DNA reads as TGTGCCAGCTCACAGGACAGGGTTGGCTACACCTTC.

This clone has just a few counts. This chain links TRBV4-1 with TRBJ1-4; D not resolved. V gave up 0 bases and J gave up 9 bases, with 14 bases separating them. CDR1 is MGHRA and CDR2 is YSYEKL in the germline V gene. CDR3 length: 15 residues. CDR3 nucleotides: TGCGCCAGCAGCCAAGATCCAGGCAGGACGCAAAAACTGTTTTTT. This codes for CASSQDPGRTQKLFF.

The chain combines TRBV28 with TRBJ2-1; D is unclear. Trimming removed 3 bases from V and 5 bases from J, with 8 bases in between. Looked up from germline, CDR1 is MDHEN and CDR2 is SYDVKM. The CDR3 runs 13 residues. The CDR3 here is CASSLTIDNEQFF. CDR3 nucleotides: TGTGCCAGCAGTTTGACCATAGACAATGAGCAGTTCTTC.

The V call is TRBV29-1, the J call TRBJ1-4, with D unclear. Germline V lookup: CDR1 SQVTM, CDR2 ANQGSEA. The CDR3 length is 11 residues. Trimming left V 6 bases short and J 8 bases short, with 10 bases between. The CDR3, as DNA: TGCAGCGTGAGGCTTTCCGAAAAACTGTTTTTT. It is translated as CSVRLSEKLFF.

The V call is TRBV6-5, the J call TRBJ1-2, with D perhaps matching TRBD1 (5 bases). The CDR3 extends over 16 amino acids. Germline CDR1 is MNHEY and CDR2 is SVGAGI. Trimming pared 5 bases from V and 8 bases from J, leaving 24 bases between. The CDR3 DNA follows: TGTGCCAGCAGTCACTACTCTAGGGGTCCCTCTAGGGGCTACACCTTC. This translates into CASSHYSRGPSRGYTF.

With regard to this clone: The sample contains more than one DNA sequence encoding this CDR3. This chain uses TRBV4-1 with TRBJ2-1, with unresolved D. CDR1 and CDR2 from the germline V gene are MGHRA and YSYEKL. Trimming cost V 1 base and J 10 bases, with 8 bases left between them. This CDR3 comprises 12 residues. CDR3 DNA sequence: TGCGCCAGCAGCCAAGTGAGAGACGAGCAGTTCTTC. It yields the protein CASSQVRDEQFF.

V is TRBV4-1 and J is TRBJ2-3; TRBD1 might be the D (5 bases). Germline-derived CDR1 and CDR2 are MGHRA and YSYEKL. The length of the CDR3 is 18 residues. Trimming stripped 2 bases from V and 6 bases from J, with 24 bases between. The CDR3 sequence: CASSQWYNLGAQRDTQYF. Written as DNA, the CDR3 is TGCGCCAGCAGCCAATGGTATAACTTAGGGGCCCAGAGGGATACGCAGTATTTT.

The chain carries TRBV27 and TRBJ1-2, with D unclear. The CDR3 contains 15 residues. Trimming pared 5 bases from V and 2 bases from J, leaving 15 bases between. Per the germline V gene, CDR1 is MNHEY and CDR2 is SMNVEV (reference sequence). The CDR3 coding sequence is TGTGCCAGCAGTCTTAATGTGCAACTCAACTATGGCTACACCTTC. It specifies CASSLNVQLNYGYTF.

The chain employs TRBV19 and TRBJ2-7; TRBD1 is a possible D gene (5 bases). V shed 1 base and J shed 3 bases, with 13 bases lying between them. Germline CDR1 is LNHDA and CDR2 is SQIVND (reference sequence). The CDR3 extends over 15 amino acids. In DNA, the CDR3 is TGTGCCAGTAGTATAGCGATAGGGGCTTTCTACGAGCAGTACTTC. This gives the protein CASSIAIGAFYEQYF.

On this clone: The junction and the germline gene differ at one end; a read error may be behind it. The chain recombines TRBV5-6 with TRBJ2-5; no reliable D call. The CDR3 has 12 amino acids. The germline gives CDR1 SGHDT, CDR2 YYEEEE. As DNA, the CDR3 is TGTGCAACCGGCCGTTACCAGGAGACCCAGTACTTC. Amino acid sequence: CATGRYQETQYF.

This sequence joins TRBV18 and TRBJ2-2, with unresolved D. Germline CDR1 is KGHSH and CDR2 is LQKENI. V lost 4 bases and J 0 bases, leaving 3 bases between the germline ends. The CDR3 extends over 13 amino acids. The CDR3 DNA is TGTGCCAGCTCACACACGAACACCGGGGAGCTGTTTTTT. Its translation is CASSHTNTGELFF.

This clone was seen more than once but under ten times. The CDR3 DNA reads as TGTGCCAGCGGGACTAGCGGGGCCCCGGGGACCCAGTACTTC. Protein sequence: CASGTSGAPGTQYF. The chain recombines TRBV9 with TRBJ2-5, with TRBD2 matching over 13 bases. The trim removed 7 bases at V and 7 bases at J, leaving 7 bases unmatched. Germline V gene lookup returns CDR1 SGDLS and CDR2 YYNGEE. This CDR3 spans 14 amino acids.

J is TRBJ2-7 and V is TRBV10-2; 8 bases map to TRBD2. The CDR3 has 16 residues. CDR1 is WSHSY and CDR2 is SAAADI in the germline V gene. After removal of 5 bases from V and 3 bases from J, the junction contained 12 bases not matched to a gene. CDR3 amino acids: CASSREGGLVNYEQYF. The CDR3, as DNA: TGCGCCAGCAGTAGAGAGGGGGGACTAGTGAACTACGAGCAGTACTTC.

This clone appeared a few times. The chain links TRBV19 to TRBJ2-7; 8 bases map to TRBD2. Germline CDR1 reads LNHDA; CDR2 reads SQIVND (reference sequence). The CDR3 totals 14 residues. With 6 bases clipped from V and 3 bases from J, the junction kept 7 bases outside the gene matches. For the CDR3, the DNA is TGTGCCAGTAGCGGACTAGCTCCACTCTACGAGCAGTACTTC. Encoded protein: CASSGLAPLYEQYF.

In the case of this clone: This same CDR3 is encoded by further DNA sequences in the sample. The chain employs TRBV19 and TRBJ2-3; D gene uncertain. V was cut by 4 bases and J by 2 bases, with 7 bases left in between. Germline V gene sequence: CDR1 LNHDA, CDR2 SQIVND (reference sequence). This CDR3 contains 13 residues. This chain's CDR3 is CASSSSPTDTQYF. CDR3 coding DNA: TGTGCCAGTAGTAGTTCGCCCACAGATACGCAGTATTTT.